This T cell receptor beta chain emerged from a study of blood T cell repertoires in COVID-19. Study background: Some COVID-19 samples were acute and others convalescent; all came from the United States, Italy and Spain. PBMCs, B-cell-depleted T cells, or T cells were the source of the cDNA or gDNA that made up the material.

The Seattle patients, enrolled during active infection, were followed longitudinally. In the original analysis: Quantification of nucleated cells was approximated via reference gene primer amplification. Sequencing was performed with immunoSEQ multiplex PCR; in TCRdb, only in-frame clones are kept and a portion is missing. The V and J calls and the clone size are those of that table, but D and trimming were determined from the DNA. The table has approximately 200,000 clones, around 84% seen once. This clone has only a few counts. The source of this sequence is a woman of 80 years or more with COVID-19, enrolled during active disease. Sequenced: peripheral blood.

The CDR3 here is CASSLRGSYGYTF. The CDR3 nucleotides are TGTGCCAGCAGTTTAAGAGGGTCCTATGGCTACACCTTC. This sequence joins TRBV12-3 or TRBV12-4 and TRBJ1-2; no clear D gene. Trimming removed 2 bases from V and 4 bases from J, with 8 bases in between. This CDR3 is 13 amino acids long.